These T cell receptor beta chains were read from a single sample in a study of cytomegalovirus exposure and HLA in healthy donors. Using immunoSEQ multiplex PCR, the repertoire was profiled, and TCRdb retains in-frame clones only, with some absent. This table has around 150,000 clones, 79% appearing once. The sequenced sample consisted of PBMCs. These receptors were obtained from a man aged 35-49 years in good health and CMV-seropositive. Each CDR3 is given with its conserved first and last residue. A D gene is named only where the DNA matches it firmly. The size field is filled for only some rows; it gives once, few, many or a size class.

j_call cdr3_length v_call d_call clone_size cdr3_aa cdr3_nt
TRBJ2-1 14 TRBV5-1 TRBD1 . CASTLDRVYNEQFF TGCGCCAGCACCCTGGACAGGGTCTACAATGAGCAGTTCTTC
TRBJ2-7 16 TRBV6-1 . . CASSEGPVQGMYEQYF TGTGCCAGCAGTGAAGGGCCGGTACAGGGAATGTACGAGCAGTACTTC
TRBJ2-1 16 TRBV5-6 TRBD1 . CASSNAGTGTYNEQFF TGTGCCAGCAGCAACGCCGGGACAGGTACCTACAATGAGCAGTTCTTC
TRBJ2-6 15 TRBV28 . . CASSSAGTGANVLTF TGTGCCAGCAGTTCTGCGGGGACTGGGGCCAACGTCCTGACTTTC
TRBJ2-7 12 TRBV19 . . CATGGSYLEQYF TGTGCCACTGGTGGGAGTTACCTCGAGCAGTACTTC
TRBJ2-7 15 TRBV11-3 . . CASSLGGQVPYEQYF TGTGCCAGCAGCTTAGGCGGGCAGGTCCCCTACGAGCAGTACTTC
TRBJ1-4 11 TRBV19 . once CASSMTGKLFF TGTGCCAGTAGTATGACGGGAAAACTGTTTTTT
TRBJ2-1 12 TRBV7-3 . . CASSDYNNEQFF TGTGCCAGCAGCGACTACAACAATGAGCAGTTCTTC
TRBJ2-1 14 TRBV4-2 . . CASSQDHPGDEQFF TGTGCCAGCAGCCAAGATCATCCAGGCGACGAGCAGTTCTTC
TRBJ2-4 15 TRBV7-9 TRBD1 . CASSLTGGAKNIQYF TGTGCCAGCAGCCTGACAGGGGGAGCCAAAAACATTCAGTACTTC